The rows below give T cell receptor beta chains drawn from one sample of a study of blood T cell repertoires in COVID-19. Measured with immunoSEQ multiplex PCR; TCRdb has only the in-frame clones, and not every one. The sample has a few hundred thousand clones, more than 75% seen once. What was sequenced was PBMCs or T cells enriched from blood (not recorded which). These receptors originate from a woman aged 18-35 years who had recovered from COVID-19. CDR3s include the opening cysteine and the closing phenylalanine or tryptophan. The D gene is left open where the match is weak. Clone size, where shown, is once, few, many, or a class for clones that have expanded.

size: .; D: .; length: 13; V: TRBV19; J: TRBJ2-5; DNA: TGTGCCAGTAGTTTAGGGGCCCAGGAGACCCAGTACTTC; CDR3: CASSLGAQETQYF
size: .; D: TRBD1; length: 15; V: TRBV6-5; J: TRBJ2-1; DNA: TGTGCCAGCAGTTACTCGGGACAGGGGGCGAATGAGCAGTTCTTC; CDR3: CASSYSGQGANEQFF
size: .; D: .; length: 13; V: TRBV6-5; J: TRBJ1-1; DNA: TGTGCCAGCATCCTCGGAAGAGGCACTGAAGCTTTCTTT; CDR3: CASILGRGTEAFF
size: .; D: .; length: 15; V: TRBV7-8; J: TRBJ2-2; DNA: TGTGCCAGCAGCTTAGTGACGGGGGGCTACGGGGAGCTGTTTTTT; CDR3: CASSLVTGGYGELFF
size: once; D: .; length: 15; V: TRBV18; J: TRBJ1-2; DNA: TGTGCCAGCTCACCAGGCGGAAGAGCTAACTATGGCTACACCTTC; CDR3: CASSPGGRANYGYTF
size: .; D: .; length: 15; V: TRBV4-3; J: TRBJ2-2; DNA: TGCGCCAGCAGCCAAGATTGGGGGGACACCGGGGAGCTGTTTTTT; CDR3: CASSQDWGDTGELFF
size: .; D: .; length: 14; V: TRBV5-1; J: TRBJ2-1; DNA: TGCGCCACCTCATGGGGGCAGGGGTATTATGAGCAGTTCTTC; CDR3: CATSWGQGYYEQFF
size: .; D: .; length: 17; V: TRBV27; J: TRBJ2-2; DNA: TGTGCCAGCAGCTCCCGATGGGGGGGGCCGAACACCGGGGAGCTGTTTTTT; CDR3: CASSSRWGGPNTGELFF
size: .; D: .; length: 13; V: TRBV10-3; J: TRBJ1-5; DNA: TGTGCCATCAGTGGGAGAAATGAGCAGCCCCAGCATTTT; CDR3: CAISGRNEQPQHF
size: .; D: TRBD1; length: 16; V: TRBV19; J: TRBJ2-6; DNA: TGTGCCAGTAGTATTCTAGGGGGCGCAGTGACCAACGTCCTGACTTTC; CDR3: CASSILGGAVTNVLTF
size: .; D: .; length: 10; V: TRBV20-1; J: TRBJ1-2; DNA: TGCAGTGTTGAGAACTATGGCTACACCTTC; CDR3: CSVENYGYTF
size: .; D: TRBD1; length: 17; V: TRBV19; J: TRBJ1-3; DNA: TGTGCCAGTAGTTTCCGGGACAGAGAATCCTCTGGAAACACCATATATTTT; CDR3: CASSFRDRESSGNTIYF
size: once; D: TRBD1; length: 15; V: TRBV7-2; J: TRBJ1-4; DNA: TGTGCCAGCAGCCCCCAGACAGGGGGCATCGAAAAACTGTTTTTT; CDR3: CASSPQTGGIEKLFF
size: .; D: .; length: 15; V: TRBV19; J: TRBJ2-3; DNA: TGTGCCAGTAGTATTTTGCGGGGAACGACAGATACGCAGTATTTT; CDR3: CASSILRGTTDTQYF
size: .; D: .; length: 13; V: TRBV7-3; J: TRBJ1-1; DNA: TGTGCCAGCAGCCCGACAGGGAACACTGAAGCTTTCTTT; CDR3: CASSPTGNTEAFF
size: .; D: .; length: 14; V: TRBV6-2/TRBV6-3; J: TRBJ1-1; DNA: TGTGCCAGCAGTGATTGGTCCAAGGGGCCTGAAGCTTTCTTT; CDR3: CASSDWSKGPEAFF